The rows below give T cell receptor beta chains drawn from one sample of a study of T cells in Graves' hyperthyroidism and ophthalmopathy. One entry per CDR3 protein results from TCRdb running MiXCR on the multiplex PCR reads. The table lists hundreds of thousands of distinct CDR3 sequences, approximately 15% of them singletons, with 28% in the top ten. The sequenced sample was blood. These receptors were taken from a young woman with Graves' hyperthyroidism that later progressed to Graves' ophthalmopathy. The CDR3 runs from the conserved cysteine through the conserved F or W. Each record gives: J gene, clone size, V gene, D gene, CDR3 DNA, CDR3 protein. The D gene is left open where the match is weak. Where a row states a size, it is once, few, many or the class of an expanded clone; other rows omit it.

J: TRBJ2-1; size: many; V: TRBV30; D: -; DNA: TGTGCCTGGAGTGGGGAGAATGAGCAGTTCTTC; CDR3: CAWSGENEQFF
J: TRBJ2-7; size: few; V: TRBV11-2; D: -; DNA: TGTGCCAGCAGCTCCCCCCCCTCCTACGAGCAGTACTTC; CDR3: CASSSPPSYEQYF
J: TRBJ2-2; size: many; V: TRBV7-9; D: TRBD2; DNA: TGTGCCAGCAGGCGGACTAGCGGGAAGAACACCGGGGAGCTGTTTTTT; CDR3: CASRRTSGKNTGELFF
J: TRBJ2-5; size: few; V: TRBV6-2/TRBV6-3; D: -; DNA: TGTGCCAGCATTCCACGGGGGACCGGGACCCAGTACTTC; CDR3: CASIPRGTGTQYF
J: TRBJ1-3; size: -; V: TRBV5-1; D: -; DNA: TGCGCCAGCAGCTTGGCGCGGGGCTCTGGAAACACCATATATTTT; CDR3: CASSLARGSGNTIYF
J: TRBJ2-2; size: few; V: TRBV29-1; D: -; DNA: TGCACCGCCGTCGGGGCCGGGGAGCTGTTTTTT; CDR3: CTAVGAGELFF
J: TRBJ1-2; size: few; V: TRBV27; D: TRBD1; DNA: TGTGCCAGCAGGTTGGACAGGCGTTATGGCTACACCTTC; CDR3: CASRLDRRYGYTF
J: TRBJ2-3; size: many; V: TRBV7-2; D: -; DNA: TGTGCCAGCAGGGGGGCCTTAGGCACAGATACGCAGTATTTT; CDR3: CASRGALGTDTQYF
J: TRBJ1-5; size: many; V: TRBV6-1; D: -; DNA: TGTGCCAGCAGATCTTACAGTCATGGGGTAGACAATCAGCCCCAGCATTTT; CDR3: CASRSYSHGVDNQPQHF
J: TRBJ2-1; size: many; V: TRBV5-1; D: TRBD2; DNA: TGCGCCAGCAGCTTGAGCGGGAGAGGAAATGAGCAGTTCTTC; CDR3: CASSLSGRGNEQFF
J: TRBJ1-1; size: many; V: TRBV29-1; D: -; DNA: TGCAGCGTGGGCTCGTTCCGGGAAAACACTGAAGCTTTCTTT; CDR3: CSVGSFRENTEAFF
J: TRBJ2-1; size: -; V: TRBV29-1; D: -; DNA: TGCAGCGTTGACAGCTTCGGAAGGATCAATGAGCAGTTCTTC; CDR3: CSVDSFGRINEQFF
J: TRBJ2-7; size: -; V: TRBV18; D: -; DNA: TGTGCCAGCTCACCGACCAGGACTGGCTTGGAGCAGTACTTC; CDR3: CASSPTRTGLEQYF
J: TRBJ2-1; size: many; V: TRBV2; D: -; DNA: TGTGCCAGCAGTACCCACCACGGGAACAATGAGCAGTTCTTC; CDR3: CASSTHHGNNEQFF
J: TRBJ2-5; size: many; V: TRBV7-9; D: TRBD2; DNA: TGTGCCAGCAGCTTAGATAGCGGGAAAGAGACCCAGTACTTC; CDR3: CASSLDSGKETQYF
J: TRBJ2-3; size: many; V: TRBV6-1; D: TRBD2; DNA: TGTGCCAGCAGTGAAACGAGCGGGAGGGCCCTCACAGATACGCAGTATTTT; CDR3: CASSETSGRALTDTQYF
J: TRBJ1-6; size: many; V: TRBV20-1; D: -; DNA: TGCAGTGCTCAGTTGAGCTCCTATAATTCACCCCTCCACTTT; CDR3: CSAQLSSYNSPLHF
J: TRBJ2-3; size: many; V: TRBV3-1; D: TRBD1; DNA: TGTGCCAGCAGCCTCCGGACAGGGAGCACAGATACGCAGTATTTT; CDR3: CASSLRTGSTDTQYF
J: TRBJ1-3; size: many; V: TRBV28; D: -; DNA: TGTGCCAGCAGCCTCAGATCGTGGCGTAAAAACACCATATATTTT; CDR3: CASSLRSWRKNTIYF
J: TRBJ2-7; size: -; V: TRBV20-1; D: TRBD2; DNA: TGCAGTGCTCGTTCACCCGGGACTAGCGGGAGAGAGGAGCAGTACTTC; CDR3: CSARSPGTSGREEQYF
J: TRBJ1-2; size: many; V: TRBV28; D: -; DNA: TGTGCCAGCAGTTTGGTAAGGGACTATGGCTACACCTTC; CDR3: CASSLVRDYGYTF
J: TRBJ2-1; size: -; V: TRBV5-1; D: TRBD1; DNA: TGCGCCAGCAGCGACGGGACAGGGGGCAGAGGCAGGGCCGGGAATGAGCAGTTCTTC; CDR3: CASSDGTGGRGRAGNEQFF
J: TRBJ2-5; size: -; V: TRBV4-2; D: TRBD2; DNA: TGTGCCAGCAGCCAAGAACTTCTTAGCGGGAGGACGTACCAAGAGACCCAGTACTTC; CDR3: CASSQELLSGRTYQETQYF
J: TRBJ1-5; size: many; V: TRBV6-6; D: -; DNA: TGTGCCAGCAGTTACTCGATGACGAATCAGCCCCAGCATTTT; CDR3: CASSYSMTNQPQHF
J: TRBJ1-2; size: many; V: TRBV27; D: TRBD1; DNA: TGTGCCAGCAGTACCGGACAGGTAGCTAACTATGGCTACACCTTC; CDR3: CASSTGQVANYGYTF
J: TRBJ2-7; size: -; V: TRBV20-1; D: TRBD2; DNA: TGCAGTGCTAGAGGACTAGCGGGAGGGCCGGATGAATACGAGCAGTACTTC; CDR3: CSARGLAGGPDEYEQYF
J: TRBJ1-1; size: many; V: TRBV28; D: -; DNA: TGTGCCAGCAGTTTAACAGGGAACACTGAAGCTTTCTTT; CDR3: CASSLTGNTEAFF
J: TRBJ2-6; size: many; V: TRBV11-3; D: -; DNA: TGTGCCAGCAGCTTAGAGGGCACAGGGGCCAACGTCCTGACTTTC; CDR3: CASSLEGTGANVLTF
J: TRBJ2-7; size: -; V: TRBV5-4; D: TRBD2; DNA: TGTGCCAGCAGCAGGACTAGCGGGGGGCCCTACGAGCAGTACTTC; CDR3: CASSRTSGGPYEQYF
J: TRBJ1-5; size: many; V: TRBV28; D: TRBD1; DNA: TGTGCCAGCAGTTTAGGACAGGGGGCGGGCAATCAGCCCCAGCATTTT; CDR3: CASSLGQGAGNQPQHF
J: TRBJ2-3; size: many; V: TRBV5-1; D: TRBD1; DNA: TGCGCCAGCAGCTTGGGAGGGGGCGCAGATACGCAGTATTTT; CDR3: CASSLGGGADTQYF
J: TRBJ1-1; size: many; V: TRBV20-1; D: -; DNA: TGCAGTGCAGATGGGGTGAACACTGAAGCTTTCTTT; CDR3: CSADGVNTEAFF
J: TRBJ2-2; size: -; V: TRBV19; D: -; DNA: TGTGCCAGTAGTACCCCCCCTGTGACTAGAGCCGGGGAGCTGTTTTTT; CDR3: CASSTPPVTRAGELFF
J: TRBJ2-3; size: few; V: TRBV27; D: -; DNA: TGTGCCGGCAGTTTCGAGCGGCGGGGAGATACGCAGTATTTT; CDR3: CAGSFERRGDTQYF
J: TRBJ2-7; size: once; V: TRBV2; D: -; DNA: TGTGCCAGCCCCCATAGCGAGGACTACGAGCAGTACTTC; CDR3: CASPHSEDYEQYF
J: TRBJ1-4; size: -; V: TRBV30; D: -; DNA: TGTGCCTGGGGTGATGGGGGACCTAATGAAAAACTGTTTTTT; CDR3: CAWGDGGPNEKLFF
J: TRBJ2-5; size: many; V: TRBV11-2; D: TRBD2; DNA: TGTGCCAGCAGCGTAGGGGCTACGACTAGCGCCTATGAGGGCCAGTACTTC; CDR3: CASSVGATTSAYEGQYF
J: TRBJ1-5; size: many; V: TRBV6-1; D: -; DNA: TGTGCCAGCAGTAAGGTTGTCGGGAGCAATCAGCCCCAGCATTTT; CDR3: CASSKVVGSNQPQHF
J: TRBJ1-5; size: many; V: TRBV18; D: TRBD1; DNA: TGTGCCAGCTCACCAGGACAGGGTATAGATCAGCCCCAGCATTTT; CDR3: CASSPGQGIDQPQHF
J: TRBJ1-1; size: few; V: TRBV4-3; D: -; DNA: TGCGCCAGCAGCCAAGAGGGGGGCATCACTGAAGCTTTCTTT; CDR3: CASSQEGGITEAFF
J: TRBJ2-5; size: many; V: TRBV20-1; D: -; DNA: TGCAGTGCTAGCGTTAGCGGATTTCAAGAGACCCAGTACTTC; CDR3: CSASVSGFQETQYF
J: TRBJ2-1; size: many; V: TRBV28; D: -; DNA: TGTGCCAGCAGTAACCTTTTAGGGGGAGGGAGGCAGTTCTTC; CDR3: CASSNLLGGGRQFF